These 23 T cell receptor beta chains came from one sample sequenced in a study of blood T cell repertoires in COVID-19. Clones were read by immunoSEQ multiplex PCR, and TCRdb kept only the in-frame ones, dropping some. Here the sample spans 65,000 to 75,000 clones, more than 65% being singletons. Material for sequencing was peripheral blood. The receptor set was obtained from a woman aged 55-75 years with acute or convalescent COVID-19.

The rearrangement links TRBV3-1 (or the pseudogene TRBV3-2) to TRBJ2-5; D is uncertain. The V end lost 4 bases, the J end lost 5 bases, and 5 bases lay between the germline ends. The length of the CDR3 is 11 residues. The germline gives CDR1 LGHDT, CDR2 YNNKEL (reference sequence). The CDR3 DNA reads TGTGCCAGCAGCCCCGGGGAGACCCAGTACTTC. Translated: CASSPGETQYF.

The V call is TRBV12-5, the J call TRBJ1-2; 7 nucleotides match TRBD1. CDR1 LGHNT and CDR2 FRNRAP come from the germline V gene. With 2 bases clipped from V and 0 bases from J, the junction kept 9 bases outside the gene matches. The CDR3 covers 17 residues. CDR3 loop: CASGLNPAGTANYGYTF. The CDR3 DNA reads TGTGCTAGTGGTTTGAACCCTGCCGGGACAGCTAACTATGGCTACACCTTC.

This clone was recorded once. V gene TRBV27 combines with J gene TRBJ2-7; 8 bases line up with TRBD1. Per germline, CDR1 MNHEY and CDR2 SMNVEV (reference sequence). The CDR3 is made up of 15 amino acids. Trimming removed 6 bases from V and 6 bases from J; junction bases left unmatched: 13. CDR3 sequence (DNA): TGTGCCAGCAGCCGTGACAGGGGCCCTACCCCCGAGCAGTACTTC. Amino acid sequence: CASSRDRGPTPEQYF.

J is TRBJ2-7 and V is TRBV2, with D tentatively TRBD2 (6 bases). Germline-derived CDR1 and CDR2 are SNHLY and FYNNEI. Trimming cost V 2 bases and J 0 bases, with 11 bases left between them. CDR3 length: 15 amino acids. The CDR3 DNA follows: TGTGCCAGCAGTGAAAAGGGAGGTAGCTCCTACGAGCAGTACTTC. Its protein is CASSEKGGSSYEQYF.

V is TRBV5-1 and J is TRBJ1-6, with a possible D match to TRBD1 (6 bases). Per the germline V gene, CDR1 is SGHRS and CDR2 is YFSETQ. Trimming removed 0 bases from V and 8 bases from J, with 12 bases in between. The CDR3 runs 15 residues. CDR3 DNA: TGCGCCAGCAGCTTGGAAGGGGGAATCTATTCACCCCTCCACTTT. It specifies CASSLEGGIYSPLHF.

This clone was seen just once. The J gene is TRBJ2-3, the V gene TRBV24-1, with 11 bases aligning to TRBD2. V was clipped by 2 bases and J by 2 bases; unmatched bases: 2. The CDR3 consists of 16 residues. Germline V gene lookup returns CDR1 KGHDR and CDR2 SFDVKD. The CDR3 DNA reads TGTGCCACCAGTGATTCTAGCGGGGGGCACACAGATACGCAGTATTTT. Its translation: CATSDSSGGHTDTQYF.

This chain uses TRBV19 with TRBJ1-2; TRBD1 agrees at 7 bases. Trimming took 0 bases from V and 4 from J; bases not matched to a gene: 8. The CDR3 sequence is 16 residues long. The germline V gene encodes CDR1 LNHDA and CDR2 SQIVND (reference sequence). The CDR3 loop is CASSIEDRTRSYGYTF. The CDR3 nucleotides read TGTGCCAGTAGTATAGAGGACAGGACGCGGAGCTATGGCTACACCTTC.

The table lists this clone with a few counts. The V call is TRBV5-4, the J call TRBJ1-2, with 7 bases that match TRBD1. CDR3 length: 15 amino acids. J gave up 8 bases and V 0 bases, and 10 bases lay outside the gene matches. The germline V gene encodes CDR1 SGHNT and CDR2 YYREEE (reference sequence). CDR3 DNA: TGTGCCAGCAGCTTGGTCGGCACAGGGGTTCGGGGCTACACCTTC. This encodes CASSLVGTGVRGYTF.

This clone was seen a handful of times. This rearrangement joins TRBV29-1 to TRBJ1-2, with a weak D call TRBD1 (5 bases). CDR3 size: 11 residues. Per the germline V gene, CDR1 is SQVTM and CDR2 is ANQGSEA. V lost 8 bases and J lost 0, with 7 bases in between. Here the CDR3 reads CSLGPNYGYTF. Written as DNA, the CDR3 is TGCAGCTTGGGGCCTAACTATGGCTACACCTTC.

This chain joins TRBV2 and TRBJ2-1; TRBD1 aligns across 7 bases. The germline V gene encodes CDR1 SNHLY and CDR2 FYNNEI. This CDR3 comprises 14 residues. The trim removed 1 base at V and 9 bases at J, leaving 6 bases unmatched. This chain's CDR3 is CASSEVPTGSEQFF. In nucleotides, the CDR3 is TGTGCCAGCAGTGAAGTCCCGACAGGGAGTGAGCAGTTCTTC.

This clone was observed a few times. The V and J genes are TRBV20-1 and TRBJ2-7; tentative D call: TRBD1 (5 bases). V dropped 5 bases and J dropped 4 bases, with 9 bases sitting between them. Germline values: CDR1 DFQATT, CDR2 SNEGSKA (reference sequence). This CDR3 is 11 amino acids long. CDR3 DNA: TGCAGTGCTTATCAGGGATACGAGCAGTACTTC. Translated, it gives CSAYQGYEQYF.

A few counts support this clone. The chain has TRBV10-3 and TRBJ1-1; D perhaps matches TRBD1 (6 bases). Germline lookup yields CDR1 ENHRY and CDR2 SYGVKD. The CDR3 totals 14 residues. V gave up 6 bases and J gave up 2 bases, with 13 bases separating them. CDR3 loop: CAIRDTGTNTEAFF. The DNA for the CDR3 is TGTGCCATCAGGGATACAGGGACAAACACTGAAGCTTTCTTT.

The chain employs TRBV10-3 and TRBJ1-1; possibly TRBD1 for D (5 bases). This CDR3 region has 13 residues. Germline V gene data show CDR1 as ENHRY and CDR2 as SYGVKD. V lost 6 bases to trimming and J lost 4 bases, with 12 bases between them. CDR3 sequence (DNA): TGTGCCATCAGGGGACCCGGGGGCACTGAAGCTTTCTTT. Amino acid sequence: CAIRGPGGTEAFF.

The chain uses TRBV6-5 and TRBJ2-7, with a possible D match to TRBD1 (6 bases). In germline, CDR1 is MNHEY, CDR2 SVGAGI. This CDR3 spans 14 amino acids. V was trimmed by 5 bases and J by 5 bases, leaving 16 bases between them. CDR3 protein: CASSHRDTGDEQYF. The CDR3 coding sequence is TGTGCCAGCAGTCACCGGGACACCGGAGACGAGCAGTACTTC.

The V call is TRBV11-2, the J call TRBJ1-1, with a possible D match to TRBD1 (6 bases). Germline CDR1 is SGHAT and CDR2 is FQNNGV. The CDR3 consists of 16 residues. Trimming took 5 bases from V and 1 from J, leaving 17 bases between them. CDR3: CASSPGWGGANTEAFF. In DNA form, the CDR3 reads TGTGCCAGCAGCCCAGGCTGGGGGGGGGCGAACACTGAAGCTTTCTTT.

The J gene is TRBJ2-7, the V gene TRBV14, with D perhaps TRBD1 (6 bases). The V and J ends lost 0 bases and 4 bases respectively, with 16 bases between them. This CDR3 is built from 16 residues. CDR1 SGHDN and CDR2 FVKESK come from the germline V gene. The CDR3 loop reads CASSQDGGLNLYEQYF. The DNA of the CDR3 is TGTGCCAGCAGCCAAGATGGGGGCCTTAATCTGTACGAGCAGTACTTC.

The chain links TRBV3-1 (or the pseudogene TRBV3-2) to TRBJ2-6, with 10 bases identical to TRBD1. CDR3 length equals 21 residues. The ends lost 4 bases at V and 0 bases at J; junction bases unmatched: 15. Looked up from germline, CDR1 is LGHDT and CDR2 is YNNKEL (reference sequence). The CDR3 sequence is CASSRLTGGGSLFSGANVLTF. The CDR3 nucleotides are TGTGCCAGCAGCCGGCTGACAGGGGGCGGCTCATTGTTCTCTGGGGCCAACGTCCTGACTTTC.

The chain has TRBV6-6 and TRBJ1-6, with 7 nucleotides matching TRBD1. This CDR3 is built from 15 residues. With 6 bases clipped from V and 4 bases from J, the junction kept 6 bases outside the gene matches. Germline assignment: CDR1 MNHNY and CDR2 SVGAGI (reference sequence). The CDR3 loop reads CASRTGTEYNSPLHF. The CDR3 DNA reads as TGTGCCAGCAGAACCGGGACAGAGTATAATTCACCCCTCCACTTT.

This clone was seen repeatedly, ten times or more. V and J are TRBV5-1 and TRBJ2-7; 10 bases align to TRBD1. Germline V gene sequence: CDR1 SGHRS, CDR2 YFSETQ. Trimming took 7 bases from V and 5 from J; bases not matched to a gene: 12. The CDR3 totals 15 residues. The CDR3, as DNA: TGCGCCAGCCATCGACAGGGGGCGGGGAACAACGAGCAGTACTTC. This codes for CASHRQGAGNNEQYF.

The chain is built from TRBV6-5 and TRBJ2-7; 7 nucleotides match TRBD1. The junction had 7 bases not matched to a gene; V was cut back by 6 bases and J by 2 bases. Germline CDR1 is MNHEY and CDR2 is SVGAGI. The CDR3 loop spans 14 amino acids. CDR3 sequence reads: CASSHGTAPYEQYF. In DNA form, the CDR3 reads TGTGCCAGCAGCCACGGGACAGCCCCCTACGAGCAGTACTTC.

The V call is TRBV5-1, the J call TRBJ1-1; 7 nucleotides align to TRBD1. CDR3 length: 15 residues. V shed 4 bases and J 6 bases; nucleotides not matched to a gene: 12. Germline V gene data show CDR1 as SGHRS and CDR2 as YFSETQ. For the CDR3, the DNA is TGCGCCAGCAGCGTGTTAGGGGGCCCAAGTTCTGAAGCTTTCTTT. This codes for CASSVLGGPSSEAFF.

This chain uses TRBV5-6 with TRBJ2-3; D might be TRBD1 (7 bases). Germline assignment: CDR1 SGHDT and CDR2 YYEEEE. CDR3 length: 14 amino acids. V was shortened by 5 bases and J by 5 bases, with 15 bases between the two germline ends. The CDR3 protein is CASSQQGRGDTQYF. The CDR3 nucleotides read TGTGCCAGCAGTCAACAGGGGCGGGGAGATACGCAGTATTTT.

The chain is built from TRBV27 and TRBJ1-4; D remains unclear. Deletions cut 3 bases from V and 7 bases from J, with 12 bases between. Germline V gene sequence: CDR1 MNHEY, CDR2 SMNVEV (reference sequence). The CDR3 is 14 amino acids. The CDR3 coding sequence is TGTGCCAGCAGTTTCGGTCCGGTAGTTGAAAAACTGTTTTTT. This sequence encodes CASSFGPVVEKLFF.